A selection of T cell receptor beta chains follows, all from one sample in a study of T cells in Graves' hyperthyroidism and ophthalmopathy. TCRdb re-called the multiplex PCR reads with MiXCR, one entry per CDR3 protein. The data show under 600,000 distinct CDR3 sequences, with roughly a sixth seen just once and more than 3% held by the top ten. Sequenced material: blood. The receptors stem from a woman aged 40 to 49 with Graves' ophthalmopathy. Both conserved end residues are part of each CDR3. Each record gives: J gene, V gene, clone size, D gene, CDR3 protein, CDR3 DNA. D genes are given only for firm matches. Expanded clones get a size class; other rows say once, few or many, or leave the size out.

j_call: TRBJ2-1
v_call: TRBV3-1
clone_size: many
d_call: TRBD1
cdr3_aa: CASSQRDRGGEQFF
cdr3_nt: TGTGCCAGCAGCCAAAGGGACAGGGGCGGCGAGCAGTTCTTC

j_call: TRBJ2-3
v_call: TRBV10-3
clone_size: -
d_call: TRBD1
cdr3_aa: CATRDREDTQYF
cdr3_nt: TGTGCCACGAGGGACAGGGAGGATACGCAGTATTTT

j_call: TRBJ2-1
v_call: TRBV12-3/TRBV12-4
clone_size: many
d_call: TRBD2
cdr3_aa: CASSFGLAGLLVDINEQFF
cdr3_nt: TGTGCCAGCAGTTTTGGGCTAGCGGGGTTACTCGTTGATATCAATGAGCAGTTCTTC

j_call: TRBJ2-3
v_call: TRBV7-9
clone_size: -
d_call: -
cdr3_aa: CASSFVTRTDTQYF
cdr3_nt: TGTGCCAGCAGCTTCGTTACCCGGACAGATACGCAGTATTTT

j_call: TRBJ2-1
v_call: TRBV7-2
clone_size: few
d_call: TRBD2
cdr3_aa: CASSSPRGRAYNEQFF
cdr3_nt: TGTGCCAGCAGCTCCCCCAGAGGGAGGGCCTACAATGAGCAGTTCTTC

j_call: TRBJ2-4
v_call: TRBV12-5
clone_size: -
d_call: -
cdr3_aa: CASAPAATKNIQYF
cdr3_nt: TGTGCTAGTGCCCCGGCGGCTACCAAAAACATTCAGTACTTC

j_call: TRBJ2-3
v_call: TRBV7-3
clone_size: -
d_call: -
cdr3_aa: CASSPGSGAGTDTQYF
cdr3_nt: TGTGCCAGCAGCCCAGGGTCGGGGGCGGGAACAGATACGCAGTATTTT

j_call: TRBJ2-1
v_call: TRBV5-5
clone_size: many
d_call: TRBD2
cdr3_aa: CASSFFQRGGSYNEQFF
cdr3_nt: TGTGCCAGCAGCTTCTTCCAGCGGGGGGGCTCCTACAATGAGCAGTTCTTC

j_call: TRBJ1-1
v_call: TRBV7-9
clone_size: few
d_call: TRBD1
cdr3_aa: CASSFSRPGGMNTEAFF
cdr3_nt: TGTGCCAGCAGCTTTAGTCGCCCAGGGGGAATGAACACTGAAGCTTTCTTT

j_call: TRBJ2-1
v_call: TRBV20-1
clone_size: -
d_call: TRBD2
cdr3_aa: CSAGRDYFLGLNEQFF
cdr3_nt: TGCAGTGCCGGTAGGGACTACTTCTTGGGTCTCAATGAGCAGTTCTTC

j_call: TRBJ2-7
v_call: TRBV27
clone_size: few
d_call: -
cdr3_aa: CASSLNRGGYEQYF
cdr3_nt: TGTGCCAGCAGTTTGAACAGAGGTGGTTACGAGCAGTACTTC

j_call: TRBJ1-2
v_call: TRBV28
clone_size: -
d_call: -
cdr3_aa: CASNPTGPKNGYTF
cdr3_nt: TGTGCCAGCAATCCGACAGGACCAAAGAATGGCTACACCTTC

j_call: TRBJ2-1
v_call: TRBV20-1
clone_size: -
d_call: -
cdr3_aa: CSAPRQYNEQFF
cdr3_nt: TGCAGTGCCCCCAGACAGTACAATGAGCAGTTCTTC

j_call: TRBJ1-1
v_call: TRBV19
clone_size: few
d_call: TRBD1
cdr3_aa: CASNPGTGSAEAFF
cdr3_nt: TGTGCCAGTAACCCCGGGACAGGGTCCGCTGAAGCTTTCTTT

j_call: TRBJ1-5
v_call: TRBV6-2/TRBV6-3
clone_size: -
d_call: TRBD1
cdr3_aa: CASSEMTGEAQPQHF
cdr3_nt: TGTGCCAGCAGTGAAATGACAGGGGAGGCTCAGCCCCAGCATTTT

j_call: TRBJ1-4
v_call: TRBV14
clone_size: many
d_call: -
cdr3_aa: CASSTAFNEKLFF
cdr3_nt: TGTGCCAGCAGCACAGCCTTTAATGAAAAACTGTTTTTT

j_call: TRBJ2-3
v_call: TRBV18
clone_size: many
d_call: -
cdr3_aa: CASSPDSASTDTQYF
cdr3_nt: TGTGCCAGCTCACCGGACTCAGCTAGCACAGATACGCAGTATTTT

j_call: TRBJ2-7
v_call: TRBV7-2
clone_size: many
d_call: -
cdr3_aa: CASSTYGYEQYF
cdr3_nt: TGTGCCAGCAGTACGTACGGCTACGAGCAGTACTTC

j_call: TRBJ1-2
v_call: TRBV18
clone_size: many
d_call: -
cdr3_aa: CASSPTETYGYTF
cdr3_nt: TGTGCCAGCTCCCCAACAGAGACTTATGGCTACACCTTC

j_call: TRBJ1-6
v_call: TRBV28
clone_size: -
d_call: -
cdr3_aa: CASSEVVGQYSPLHF
cdr3_nt: TGTGCCAGCAGTGAAGTGGTTGGGCAGTATTCACCCCTCCACTTT

j_call: TRBJ2-3
v_call: TRBV3-1
clone_size: many
d_call: TRBD1
cdr3_aa: CASSQARGSDTQYF
cdr3_nt: TGTGCCAGCAGCCAAGCCAGGGGGTCAGATACGCAGTATTTT

j_call: TRBJ2-1
v_call: TRBV29-1
clone_size: -
d_call: TRBD2
cdr3_aa: CSVVFVIAGTVPDNEQFF
cdr3_nt: TGCAGCGTTGTTTTCGTGATAGCGGGAACCGTACCAGACAATGAGCAGTTCTTC

j_call: TRBJ1-1
v_call: TRBV27
clone_size: many
d_call: -
cdr3_aa: CASRIERGADTEAFF
cdr3_nt: TGTGCCAGCAGGATCGAGAGGGGGGCGGATACTGAAGCTTTCTTT

j_call: TRBJ1-2
v_call: TRBV27
clone_size: many
d_call: -
cdr3_aa: CASKPSGANYGYTF
cdr3_nt: TGTGCCAGCAAACCGTCAGGCGCTAACTATGGCTACACCTTC

j_call: TRBJ2-2
v_call: TRBV5-1
clone_size: -
d_call: TRBD1
cdr3_aa: CASKRTGDTGELFF
cdr3_nt: TGCGCCAGCAAAAGGACAGGAGACACCGGGGAGCTGTTTTTT

j_call: TRBJ2-3
v_call: TRBV20-1
clone_size: few
d_call: TRBD1
cdr3_aa: CSATDRGVSTDTQYF
cdr3_nt: TGCAGTGCTACGGACAGGGGAGTGTCCACAGATACGCAGTATTTT

j_call: TRBJ2-3
v_call: TRBV10-1
clone_size: few
d_call: -
cdr3_aa: CASSGQGGGDTQYF
cdr3_nt: TGCGCCAGCAGTGGACAGGGCGGGGGAGATACGCAGTATTTT

j_call: TRBJ1-3
v_call: TRBV20-1
clone_size: few
d_call: -
cdr3_aa: CSARSAGSSGNTIYF
cdr3_nt: TGCAGTGCTAGAAGCGCAGGAAGCTCTGGAAACACCATATATTTT

j_call: TRBJ1-1
v_call: TRBV20-1
clone_size: many
d_call: TRBD1
cdr3_aa: CSALQGHTEAFF
cdr3_nt: TGCAGTGCGCTACAGGGGCACACTGAAGCTTTCTTT

j_call: TRBJ2-1
v_call: TRBV3-1
clone_size: many
d_call: -
cdr3_aa: CASSQERVVKPGEQFF
cdr3_nt: TGTGCCAGCAGCCAAGAGAGGGTTGTCAAGCCGGGTGAGCAGTTCTTC

j_call: TRBJ2-5
v_call: TRBV30
clone_size: many
d_call: -
cdr3_aa: CAWSVGGAKETQYF
cdr3_nt: TGTGCCTGGAGTGTGGGCGGGGCAAAAGAGACCCAGTACTTC

j_call: TRBJ1-3
v_call: TRBV7-6
clone_size: few
d_call: TRBD1
cdr3_aa: CASSRSPGTGTSGNTIYF
cdr3_nt: TGTGCCAGCAGCCGAAGTCCCGGGACAGGGACCTCTGGAAACACCATATATTTT

j_call: TRBJ1-2
v_call: TRBV29-1
clone_size: -
d_call: -
cdr3_aa: CSVGLAEPSDGYTF
cdr3_nt: TGCAGCGTCGGGTTAGCCGAACCCTCCGATGGCTACACCTTC

j_call: TRBJ2-1
v_call: TRBV20-1
clone_size: many
d_call: -
cdr3_aa: CSAEPDSNNEQFF
cdr3_nt: TGCAGTGCCGAACCGGACTCGAACAATGAGCAGTTCTTC

j_call: TRBJ2-1
v_call: TRBV3-1
clone_size: many
d_call: -
cdr3_aa: CASSQDPRVFSSYNEQFF
cdr3_nt: TGTGCCAGCAGCCAAGATCCCCGGGTCTTCAGCTCCTACAATGAGCAGTTCTTC

j_call: TRBJ2-1
v_call: TRBV19
clone_size: few
d_call: TRBD1
cdr3_aa: CASSIETGMRSYNEQFF
cdr3_nt: TGTGCCAGTAGTATAGAGACAGGGATGCGTTCCTACAATGAGCAGTTCTTC

j_call: TRBJ1-5
v_call: TRBV12-3/TRBV12-4
clone_size: -
d_call: -
cdr3_aa: CASSISNQPQHF
cdr3_nt: TGTGCCAGCAGTATTAGCAATCAGCCCCAGCATTTT

j_call: TRBJ2-1
v_call: TRBV2
clone_size: many
d_call: -
cdr3_aa: CASRVGLKNNNEQFF
cdr3_nt: TGTGCCAGCAGGGTTGGACTGAAAAACAACAATGAGCAGTTCTTC

j_call: TRBJ2-1
v_call: TRBV20-1
clone_size: -
d_call: TRBD1
cdr3_aa: CSAEGTGTGRHEQFF
cdr3_nt: TGCAGCGCTGAGGGAACCGGGACAGGTCGCCATGAGCAGTTCTTC

j_call: TRBJ2-2
v_call: TRBV20-1
clone_size: few
d_call: TRBD1
cdr3_aa: CSARVTGGPNTGELFF
cdr3_nt: TGCAGTGCTCGAGTGACAGGGGGTCCGAACACCGGGGAGCTGTTTTTT

j_call: TRBJ2-6
v_call: TRBV24-1
clone_size: -
d_call: TRBD1
cdr3_aa: CATSDRQGNSGANVLTF
cdr3_nt: TGTGCCACCAGTGACCGACAGGGAAACTCTGGGGCCAACGTCCTGACTTTC

j_call: TRBJ2-3
v_call: TRBV11-2
clone_size: many
d_call: TRBD2
cdr3_aa: CASSLDGLAASTDTQYF
cdr3_nt: TGTGCCAGCAGCTTAGATGGACTAGCGGCTAGCACAGATACGCAGTATTTT

j_call: TRBJ1-2
v_call: TRBV20-1
clone_size: many
d_call: TRBD1
cdr3_aa: CSARESGGWGYTF
cdr3_nt: TGCAGTGCTAGAGAATCAGGGGGCTGGGGGTACACCTTC

j_call: TRBJ2-5
v_call: TRBV28
clone_size: many
d_call: -
cdr3_aa: CASSAGETQYF
cdr3_nt: TGTGCCAGCAGTGCAGGGGAGACCCAGTACTTC

j_call: TRBJ1-3
v_call: TRBV12-3/TRBV12-4
clone_size: few
d_call: -
cdr3_aa: CASSFRRGRGNTICF
cdr3_nt: TGTGCCAGCAGCTTCAGACGTGGCCGGGGAAACACCATATGTTTT

j_call: TRBJ2-2
v_call: TRBV20-1
clone_size: many
d_call: -
cdr3_aa: CSAVPGTNTGELFF
cdr3_nt: TGCAGTGCTGTTCCCGGGACGAACACCGGGGAGCTGTTTTTT

j_call: TRBJ2-3
v_call: TRBV30
clone_size: few
d_call: TRBD2
cdr3_aa: CAWSRGGRARRGTDTQYF
cdr3_nt: TGTGCCTGGAGTCGAGGCGGGAGGGCTAGGCGTGGCACAGATACGCAGTATTTT

j_call: TRBJ1-3
v_call: TRBV2
clone_size: few
d_call: TRBD1
cdr3_aa: CASSGQGAAGNTIYF
cdr3_nt: TGTGCCAGCTCGGGACAGGGGGCTGCTGGAAACACCATATATTTT